The entry below gives a single TCR beta chain sequence along with its context. As yet, its antigen is unknown. The record originates from a study of regulatory T cells in long-lasting Graves disease. Study-wide background: Persistent cases were those of Graves' disease that involved over 5 years of antithyroid drugs with positive TSH receptor antibodies.

CDR3 length equals 16 residues. V was trimmed by 0 bases and J by 6 bases, leaving 17 bases between them. Per the germline V gene, CDR1 is LGHNA and CDR2 is YNFKEQ. Study-level results: Patients with persistent disease showed a bias toward TRBV28, TRBJ1-2 and TRBJ2-5.

Noted time point: persistent/refractory GD, antithyroid drugs over 5 years with positive TRAb. PBMC-extracted RNA yielded the TCR library. With iRepertoire HTBI primers and Arm-PCR of CDR3 regions, TCR beta libraries were built. TCRdb used MiXCR to reprocess the multiplex PCR reads, holding one entry per CDR3 protein. The data contain around 340,000 distinct CDR3 sequences, roughly 21% of them singletons. This rearrangement joins TRBV4-2 to TRBJ1-1; no definite D call. The source was peripheral blood mononuclear cells (PBMCs), collected when the disease was refractory, from a patient treated with antithyroid drugs. The sequence was obtained from a female donor with Graves disease. CDR3 nucleotide sequence: TGTGCCAGCAGCCAAGACGGGCTTTGGGCAAGCCCTGAAGCTTTCTTT. Translation gives CASSQDGLWASPEAFF.